This TCR beta chain comes out of a study of control samples from healthy donors and cancer patients. From germline, CDR1 is MNHEY and CDR2 SVGEGT. CDR3 length equals 14 residues. Unmatched junction bases numbered 5, after V lost 2 bases and J lost 5 bases. Profiling relied on immunoSEQ multiplex PCR, and the TCRdb table lists in-frame clones only, not all of them. Here the sample spans about 75,000 clones, 90% to 95% being singletons. The rearrangement uses TRBV6-2 or TRBV6-3 and TRBJ2-5; 7 bases match TRBD2. This receptor was obtained from a woman in her 40s in good health. The sample consisted of blood. DNA for the CDR3: TGTGCCAGCAGTTACGGTAGGGAGGGGGAGACCCAGTACTTC. Its translation is CASSYGREGETQYF.